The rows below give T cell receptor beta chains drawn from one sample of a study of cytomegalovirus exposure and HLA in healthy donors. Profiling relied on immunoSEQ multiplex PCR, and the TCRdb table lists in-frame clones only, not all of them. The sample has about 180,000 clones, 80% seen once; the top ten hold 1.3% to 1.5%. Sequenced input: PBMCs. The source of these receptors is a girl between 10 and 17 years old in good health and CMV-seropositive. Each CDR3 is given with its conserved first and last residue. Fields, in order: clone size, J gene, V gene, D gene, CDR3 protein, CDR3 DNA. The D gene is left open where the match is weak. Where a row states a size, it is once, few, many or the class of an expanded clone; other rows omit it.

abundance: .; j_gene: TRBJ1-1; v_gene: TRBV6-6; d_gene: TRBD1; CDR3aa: CASSYSQGGTEAFF; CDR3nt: TGTGCCAGCAGTTACTCACAGGGGGGGACTGAAGCTTTCTTT
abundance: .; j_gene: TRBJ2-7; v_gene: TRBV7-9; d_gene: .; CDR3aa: CASSYPRENAYEQYF; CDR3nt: TGTGCCAGCAGCTATCCCCGGGAGAATGCCTACGAGCAGTACTTC
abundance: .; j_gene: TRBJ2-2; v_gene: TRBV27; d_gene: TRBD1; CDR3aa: CASSITQDLNRGRGELFF; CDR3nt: TGTGCCAGCAGCATAACTCAAGACTTGAACAGGGGCAGGGGGGAGCTGTTTTTT
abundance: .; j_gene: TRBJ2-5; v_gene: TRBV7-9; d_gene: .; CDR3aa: CASSVTPRETQYF; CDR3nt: TGTGCCAGCAGCGTTACTCCACGAGAGACCCAGTACTTC
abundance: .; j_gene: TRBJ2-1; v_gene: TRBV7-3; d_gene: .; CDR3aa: CASSLSGGVGGSSEQFF; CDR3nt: TGTGCCAGCAGCTTATCGGGGGGCGTGGGCGGTTCGAGTGAGCAGTTCTTC
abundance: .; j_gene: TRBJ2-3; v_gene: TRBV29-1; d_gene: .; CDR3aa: CSVESSGTQYF; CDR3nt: TGCAGCGTTGAGTCCTCTGGTACGCAGTATTTC
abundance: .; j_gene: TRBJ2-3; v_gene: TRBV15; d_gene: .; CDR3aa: CATRSHRGSASTDTQYF; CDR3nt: TGTGCCACCAGATCTCATAGGGGCAGTGCTAGCACAGATACGCAGTATTTT
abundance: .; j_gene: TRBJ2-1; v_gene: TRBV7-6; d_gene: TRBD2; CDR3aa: CASSGNSGIQKQFF; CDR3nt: TGTGCCAGCAGCGGGAATAGCGGGATACAAAAGCAGTTCTTC
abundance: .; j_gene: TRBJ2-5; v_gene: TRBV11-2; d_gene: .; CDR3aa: CASSFHQAGSWPSYF; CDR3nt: TGTGCCAGCAGCTTTCACCAAGCGGGTTCATGGCCCTCGTACTTC
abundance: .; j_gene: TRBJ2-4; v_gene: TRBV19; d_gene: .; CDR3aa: CASSTGLIGAKNIQYF; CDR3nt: TGTGCCAGTAGTACCGGATTGATCGGGGCCAAAAACATTCAGTACTTC
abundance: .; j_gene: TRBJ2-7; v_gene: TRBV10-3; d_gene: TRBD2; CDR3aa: CAISDLAGVDEQYF; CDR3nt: TGTGCCATCAGTGACCTAGCGGGAGTCGACGAGCAGTACTTC
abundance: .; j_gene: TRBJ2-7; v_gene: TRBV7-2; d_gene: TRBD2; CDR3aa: CASSPSGLAVSEQYF; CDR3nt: TGTGCCAGCAGCCCGTCGGGGCTAGCGGTGTCAGAGCAGTACTTC
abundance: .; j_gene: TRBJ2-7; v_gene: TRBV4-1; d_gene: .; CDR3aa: CASSERLFYEQYF; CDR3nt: TGCGCCAGCAGCGAACGACTGTTTTACGAGCAGTACTTC
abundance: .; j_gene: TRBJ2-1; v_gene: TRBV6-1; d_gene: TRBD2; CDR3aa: CASSEIIAGTVPNEQFF; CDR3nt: TGTGCCAGCAGCGAAATAATAGCGGGAACAGTCCCCAATGAGCAGTTCTTC
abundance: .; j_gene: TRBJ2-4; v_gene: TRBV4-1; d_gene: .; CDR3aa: CASSSAMANIQYF; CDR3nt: TGCGCCAGCAGCTCAGCGATGGCAAACATTCAGTACTTC
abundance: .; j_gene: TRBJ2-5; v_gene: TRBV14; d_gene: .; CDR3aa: CASSQVPSSQETQYF; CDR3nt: TGTGCCAGCAGCCAAGTGCCTAGCAGCCAAGAGACCCAGTACTTC
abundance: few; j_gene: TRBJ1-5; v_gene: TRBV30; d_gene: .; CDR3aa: CAWSVRLGDQPQHF; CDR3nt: TGTGCCTGGAGTGTACGACTCGGGGATCAGCCCCAGCATTTT
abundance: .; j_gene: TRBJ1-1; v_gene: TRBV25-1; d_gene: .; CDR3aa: CASSETRVWGGTEAFF; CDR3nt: TGTGCCAGCAGTGAAACCAGGGTGTGGGGGGGCACTGAAGCTTTCTTT
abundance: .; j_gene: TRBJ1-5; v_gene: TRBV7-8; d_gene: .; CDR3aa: CASSYGQPNQPQHF; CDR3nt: TGTGCCAGCAGTTATGGACAGCCAAATCAGCCCCAGCATTTT
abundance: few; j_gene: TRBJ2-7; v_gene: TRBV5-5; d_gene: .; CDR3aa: CASSPGEGRGYEQYF; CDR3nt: TGTGCCAGCAGCCCTGGCGAGGGCAGGGGCTACGAGCAGTACTTC
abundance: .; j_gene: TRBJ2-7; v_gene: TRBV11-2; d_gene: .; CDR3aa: CASSLVLGHRSYEQYF; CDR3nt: TGTGCCAGCAGCTTAGTTTTGGGACACCGCTCCTACGAGCAGTACTTC
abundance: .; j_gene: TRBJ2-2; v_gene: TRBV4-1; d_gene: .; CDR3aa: CASSQDTGPLGGELFF; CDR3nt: TGCGCCAGCAGCCAAGATACAGGGCCTTTGGGCGGGGAGCTGTTTTTT
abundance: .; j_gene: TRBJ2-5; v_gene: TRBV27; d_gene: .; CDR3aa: CASSFAWGVGSSEETQYF; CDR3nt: TGTGCCAGCAGTTTTGCTTGGGGGGTCGGGAGCTCAGAAGAGACCCAGTACTTC
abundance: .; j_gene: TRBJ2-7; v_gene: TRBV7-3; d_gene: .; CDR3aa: CASSWGHGSSYEQYF; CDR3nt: TGTGCCAGCAGCTGGGGACACGGGTCCTCCTACGAGCAGTACTTC
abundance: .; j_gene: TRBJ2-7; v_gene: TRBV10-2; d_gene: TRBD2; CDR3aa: CASRGEGFSYEQYF; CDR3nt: TGCGCCAGCAGAGGGGAGGGGTTCTCCTACGAGCAGTACTTC
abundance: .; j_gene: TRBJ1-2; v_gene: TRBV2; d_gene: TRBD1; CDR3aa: CASSGTGTGYTF; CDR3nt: TGTGCCAGCAGTGGGACAGGGACTGGCTACACCTTC